This TCR beta chain was captured in a study of cytomegalovirus exposure and HLA in healthy donors. About the study: The 90 to 150 validation repertoires matched the approximately 670 first-cohort repertoires in platform, a later analysis reported.

Repertoires were generated with immunoSEQ multiplex PCR, while TCRdb's copy carries only in-frame clones and drops some. The table has approximately 70,000 clones, 94% seen once. The CDR3 spans 16 residues. The V and J ends lost 0 bases and 5 bases, in that order; junction bases with no gene match: 4. Germline V gene sequence: CDR1 SGHTA, CDR2 FQGTGA. The chain employs TRBV7-3 and TRBJ2-2, with 9 nucleotides matching TRBD1. Sequenced sample: PBMCs. This TCR was sampled from a woman younger than 35 in good health and CMV-seronegative. The CDR3 region has the DNA TGTGCCAGCAGCTTAACCAACAGGGGGCTTACCGGGGAGCTGTTTTTT. Protein sequence: CASSLTNRGLTGELFF.